Each of the 21 T cell receptor beta chains below was sequenced from the same sample in a study of T cell repertoires in cytomegalovirus infection. The antigens these receptors bind are not known. One entry per CDR3 protein, called by TCRdb with MiXCR from the reads. Here the sample spans tens of thousands of distinct CDR3 sequences, roughly a fifth being singletons. The sequencing here drew on CD8+ T cells from cultured PBMCs, taken from culture after CMV antigen stimulation. The receptors shown here come from a human donor in good health (CMV status not recorded). Some clones in this sample may be carry-over from other donors' samples.

This clonotype was seen a handful of times. J is TRBJ2-7 and V is TRBV7-2; tentatively, D is TRBD2 (6 bases). This CDR3 has 14 amino acids. CDR1 is SGHTA and CDR2 is FQGNSA in the germline V gene. V lost 5 bases and J 7 bases, leaving 18 bases between the germline ends. The CDR3 loop is CASSPRLELAEQYF. As DNA, the CDR3 is TGTGCCAGCAGCCCAAGACTAGAACTGGCAGAGCAGTACTTC.

The J gene is TRBJ1-1, the V gene TRBV6-5; the D gene is possibly TRBD1 (5 bases). Germline assignment: CDR1 MNHEY and CDR2 SVGAGI. The CDR3 spans 15 residues. V gave up 0 bases and J gave up 1 base, with 9 bases separating them. CDR3 DNA: TGTGCCAGCAGTTACTCCCAGGGAACGAACACTGAAGCTTTCTTT. It codes for CASSYSQGTNTEAFF.

The sample holds a few counts of this clonotype. V usage is TRBV20-1 and J usage is TRBJ2-1, with D unclear. Germline CDR1 and CDR2: DFQATT and SNEGSKA (reference sequence). CDR3 length: 12 residues. The ends were cut back, 2 bases at V and 6 bases at J, with 8 bases in the middle. The CDR3 loop reads CSARLEINEQFF. The CDR3 DNA reads as TGCAGTGCTAGACTAGAGATCAATGAGCAGTTCTTC.

J is TRBJ2-7 and V is TRBV5-1; perhaps TRBD1 as D (6 bases). Germline V gene sequence: CDR1 SGHRS, CDR2 YFSETQ. This CDR3 comprises 15 residues. Trimming pared 4 bases from V and 2 bases from J, leaving 16 bases between. The chain's CDR3 is CASSPWWDTPYEQYF. The CDR3 nucleotides are TGCGCCAGCAGCCCCTGGTGGGACACCCCCTACGAGCAGTACTTC.

V usage is TRBV4-3 and J usage is TRBJ1-3; D gene unclear. The CDR3 extends over 16 amino acids. The germline gives CDR1 LGHNA, CDR2 YSLEER. The V end lost 0 bases, the J end lost 0 bases, and 9 bases lay between the germline ends. The CDR3 sequence is CASSQDIFSSGNTIYF. The CDR3, as DNA: TGCGCCAGCAGCCAAGATATATTCAGCTCTGGAAACACCATATATTTT.

The chain employs TRBV7-9 and TRBJ1-5, with D unresolved. V was cut by 1 base and J by 6 bases, with 7 bases left in between. The length of the CDR3 is 13 residues. Germline values: CDR1 SEHNR, CDR2 FQNEAQ (reference sequence). As DNA, the CDR3 is TGTGCCAGCAGCTTAGGGGGATCTCAGCCCCAGCATTTT. Encoded protein: CASSLGGSQPQHF.

The V call is TRBV12-3 or TRBV12-4, the J call TRBJ2-7; 11 bases line up with TRBD2. CDR3 length: 14 residues. V gave up 5 bases and J gave up 2 bases; unmatched junction bases: 2. The CDR3 reads CASSGSGGAYEQYF. The CDR3 DNA is TGTGCCAGCAGTGGTAGCGGGGGGGCCTACGAGCAGTACTTC.

The CDR3 sequence: CASTSWARDTDTQYF. For the CDR3, the DNA is TGTGCCAGCACCAGTTGGGCAAGGGACACAGATACGCAGTATTTT. V gene TRBV7-2 combines with J gene TRBJ2-3; no firm D call. Germline V gene lookup returns CDR1 SGHTA and CDR2 FQGNSA. The CDR3 is 15 amino acids. The V end lost 7 bases, the J end lost 2 bases, and 16 bases lay between the germline ends.

This rearrangement joins TRBV11-1 to TRBJ1-1; D gene uncertain. V gave up 3 bases and J gave up 1 base, with 9 bases separating them. CDR1 is SGHAT and CDR2 is FQDESV in the germline V gene (reference sequence). The CDR3 spans 14 residues. CDR3 DNA sequence: TGTGCCAGCAGCTTTGGATGGGGGAACACTGAAGCTTTCTTT. Its translation: CASSFGWGNTEAFF. The entire variable domain, with the rest obtained from reference TRBV11-1 and TRBJ1-1, is as follows: EAEVAQSPRYKITEKSQAVAFWCDPISGHATLYWYRQILGQGPELLVQFQDESVVDDSQLPKDRFSAERLKGVDSTLKIQPAELGDSAMYLCASSFGWGNTEAFFGQGTRLTVV.

At least ten counts were recorded for this clonotype. V and J are TRBV10-3 and TRBJ2-1; D is unclear. V shed 4 bases and J shed 4 bases, with 8 bases lying between them. Germline-derived CDR1 and CDR2 are ENHRY and SYGVKD. This CDR3 is 13 amino acids long. CDR3 sequence: CAISAEEYNEQFF. CDR3 in DNA: TGTGCCATCAGTGCCGAGGAGTACAATGAGCAGTTCTTC.

The genes are TRBV7-9 and TRBJ1-1; a weak D match, TRBD1 (6 bases). V dropped 5 bases and J dropped 4 bases, with 17 bases sitting between them. CDR1 SEHNR and CDR2 FQNEAQ come from the germline V gene (reference sequence). CDR3 length equals 15 residues. As DNA, the CDR3 is TGTGCCAGCAGCCCCCCCAGGGGTGTCGGCACTGAAGCTTTCTTT. Translating gives CASSPPRGVGTEAFF.

This clonotype was recorded many times. J is TRBJ2-3 and V is TRBV6-1, with TRBD1 as a possible D gene (5 bases). CDR1 is MNHNS, CDR2 SASEGT, per germline. The CDR3 has 15 residues. The V end was cut by 0 bases, the J end by 0 bases, with 7 bases between. CDR3 DNA sequence: TGTGCCAGCAGTGAAGCGCCAGGGAGCACAGATACGCAGTATTTT. It encodes CASSEAPGSTDTQYF.

In this sample, this clonotype turned up a few times. The gene calls are TRBV27 and TRBJ2-1, with 9 bases lining up with TRBD2. The germline CDR1 and CDR2 sequences are MNHEY and SMNVEV (reference sequence). V dropped 6 bases and J dropped 4; count of bases not matched to a gene: 10. The CDR3 has 16 residues. The CDR3 bases are TGTGCCAGCAGCCTAACCTTAGCGGGAGCTTACAATGAGCAGTTCTTC. As protein: CASSLTLAGAYNEQFF.

In this sample, this clonotype turned up a few times. V is TRBV27 and J is TRBJ2-5, with 12 bases lining up with TRBD2. The V and J ends lost 2 bases and 4 bases, in that order; junction bases with no gene match: 8. The CDR3 is 17 amino acids. Germline lookup yields CDR1 MNHEY and CDR2 SMNVEV (reference sequence). As DNA, the CDR3 is TGTGCCAGCAGTTTACTAGCGGGAGGGCCGACGGGAGAGACCCAGTACTTC. This encodes CASSLLAGGPTGETQYF.

The V and J genes are TRBV7-2 and TRBJ2-5; D is possibly TRBD2 (5 bases). Germline CDR1 is SGHTA and CDR2 is FQGNSA. Trimming removed 1 base from V and 5 bases from J, with 23 bases in between. The CDR3 covers 18 residues. The CDR3 here is CASSLGMLRRKVTETQYF. The CDR3 DNA follows: TGTGCCAGCAGCTTAGGAATGTTGCGGAGGAAGGTAACGGAGACCCAGTACTTC. Filled out from reference TRBV7-2 and TRBJ2-5, the complete variable domain reads GAGVSQSPSNKVTEKGKDVELRCDPISGHTALYWYRQSLGQGLEFLIYFQGNSAPDKSGLPSDRFSAERTGGSVSTLTIQRTQQEDSAVYLCASSLGMLRRKVTETQYFGPGTRLLVL.

The chain combines TRBV7-2 with TRBJ2-7; no definite D call. Trimming removed 2 bases at V and 6 bases at J, with 5 bases between. Germline CDR1 reads SGHTA; CDR2 reads FQGNSA. CDR3 size: 11 residues. The chain's CDR3 is CASSLRSEQYF. The CDR3 nucleotides read TGTGCCAGCAGCTTACGGAGCGAGCAGTACTTC. The full variable domain, completed using reference TRBV7-2 and TRBJ2-7, is GAGVSQSPSNKVTEKGKDVELRCDPISGHTALYWYRQSLGQGLEFLIYFQGNSAPDKSGLPSDRFSAERTGGSVSTLTIQRTQQEDSAVYLCASSLRSEQYFGPGTRLTVT.

The chain joins TRBV6-5 to TRBJ2-1; D is unresolved. CDR1 is MNHEY, CDR2 SVGAGI, per germline. The germline V and J ends were trimmed by 5 bases and 0 bases, with 14 bases remaining between them. The CDR3 has 16 amino acids. CDR3 DNA: TGTGCCAGCAGTACCCCCCGAGATAGCTCCTACAATGAGCAGTTCTTC. This sequence encodes CASSTPRDSSYNEQFF.

This clonotype has just a few counts. V gene TRBV7-2 combines with J gene TRBJ2-5, with D uncertain. From germline, CDR1 is SGHTA and CDR2 FQGNSA. Trimming removed 1 base at V and 5 bases at J, with 8 bases between. This CDR3 is built from 13 residues. CDR3 in DNA: TGTGCCAGCAGCTTAGGCCTAAGGGAGACCCAGTACTTC. It codes for CASSLGLRETQYF.

V usage is TRBV7-8 and J usage is TRBJ1-3; no firm D call. This CDR3 contains 15 residues. Germline V CDR1 and CDR2: SGHVS, FQNEAQ. Between the trimmed V and J ends, which lost 1 base and 5 bases, there was a span of 12 bases. The CDR3 sequence is CASSLGTSNRNTIYF. The DNA of the CDR3 is TGTGCCAGCAGCTTAGGGACCTCAAACCGAAACACCATATATTTT.

This clonotype was observed a few times. This chain joins TRBV12-3 or TRBV12-4 and TRBJ1-3; unclear D gene. Trimming shortened V by 8 bases and J by 0 bases, and 11 bases separated the two germline ends. This CDR3 comprises 14 residues. This chain's CDR3 is CASSWVSSGNTIYF. CDR3 in DNA: TGTGCCAGCTCGTGGGTCTCCTCTGGAAACACCATATATTTT.

The chain combines TRBV19 with TRBJ2-7; possibly TRBD2 for D (6 bases). V was shortened by 5 bases and J by 4 bases, with 15 bases between the two germline ends. CDR3 length equals 14 residues. Germline V gives CDR1 LNHDA, CDR2 SQIVND (reference sequence). The CDR3 DNA reads TGTGCCAGTAGTGTTGCGGGGATTTCTTACGAGCAGTACTTC. Protein: CASSVAGISYEQYF.